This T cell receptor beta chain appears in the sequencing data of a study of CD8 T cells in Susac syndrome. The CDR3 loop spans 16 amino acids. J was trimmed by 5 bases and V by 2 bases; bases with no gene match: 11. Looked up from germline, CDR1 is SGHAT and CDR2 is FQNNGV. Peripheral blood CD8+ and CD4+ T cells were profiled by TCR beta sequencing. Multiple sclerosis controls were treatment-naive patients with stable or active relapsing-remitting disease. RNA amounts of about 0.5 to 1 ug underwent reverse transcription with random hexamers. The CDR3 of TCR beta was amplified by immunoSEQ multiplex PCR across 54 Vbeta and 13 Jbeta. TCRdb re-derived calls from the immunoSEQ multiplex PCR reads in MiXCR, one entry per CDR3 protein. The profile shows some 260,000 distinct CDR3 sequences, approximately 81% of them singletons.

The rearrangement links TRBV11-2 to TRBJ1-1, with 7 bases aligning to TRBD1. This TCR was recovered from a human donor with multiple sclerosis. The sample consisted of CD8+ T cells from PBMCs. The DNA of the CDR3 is TGTGCCAGCAGCTTATCCGCCAGGGGGTGGTCGACTGAAGCTTTCTTT. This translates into CASSLSARGWSTEAFF.